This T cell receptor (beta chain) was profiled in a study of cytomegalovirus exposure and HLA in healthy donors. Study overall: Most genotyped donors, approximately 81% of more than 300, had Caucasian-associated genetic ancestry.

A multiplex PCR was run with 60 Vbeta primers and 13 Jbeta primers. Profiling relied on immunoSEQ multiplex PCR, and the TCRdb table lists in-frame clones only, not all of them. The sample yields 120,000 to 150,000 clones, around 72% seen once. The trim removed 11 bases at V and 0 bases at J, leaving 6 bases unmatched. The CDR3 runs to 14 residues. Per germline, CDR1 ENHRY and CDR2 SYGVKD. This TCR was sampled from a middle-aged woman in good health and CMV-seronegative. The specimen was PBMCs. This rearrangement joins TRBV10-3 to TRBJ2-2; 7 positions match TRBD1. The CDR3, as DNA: TGTGCCTCACAGGGGTCCGCGAACACCGGGGAGCTGTTTTTT. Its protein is CASQGSANTGELFF.